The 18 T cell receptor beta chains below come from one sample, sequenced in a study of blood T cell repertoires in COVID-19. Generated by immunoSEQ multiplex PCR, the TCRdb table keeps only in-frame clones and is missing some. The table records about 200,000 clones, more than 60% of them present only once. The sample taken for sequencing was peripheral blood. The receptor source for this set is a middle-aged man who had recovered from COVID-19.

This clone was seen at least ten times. CDR3 protein: CAISESGSSGANVLTF. In nucleotides, the CDR3 is TGTGCCATCAGTGAGAGCGGGAGCTCTGGGGCCAACGTCCTGACTTTC. V gene TRBV10-3 combines with J gene TRBJ2-6, with 8 positions matching TRBD2. Germline V gene lookup returns CDR1 ENHRY and CDR2 SYGVKD. This CDR3 spans 16 amino acids. The V and J ends lost 2 bases and 0 bases, in that order; junction bases with no gene match: 0.

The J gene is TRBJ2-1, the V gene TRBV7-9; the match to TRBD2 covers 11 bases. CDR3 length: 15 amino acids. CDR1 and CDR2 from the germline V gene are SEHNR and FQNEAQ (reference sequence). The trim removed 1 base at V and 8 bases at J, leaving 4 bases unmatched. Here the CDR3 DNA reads TGTGCCAGCAGCTTAGGGGTAGCGGGAGGGTATGAGCAGTTCTTC. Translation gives CASSLGVAGGYEQFF. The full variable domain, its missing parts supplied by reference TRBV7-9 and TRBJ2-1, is DTGVSQNPRHKITKRGQNVTFRCDPISEHNRLYWYRQTLGQGPEFLTYFQNEAQLEKSRLLSDRFSAERPKGSFSTLEIQRTEQGDSAMYLCASSLGVAGGYEQFFGPGTRLTVL.

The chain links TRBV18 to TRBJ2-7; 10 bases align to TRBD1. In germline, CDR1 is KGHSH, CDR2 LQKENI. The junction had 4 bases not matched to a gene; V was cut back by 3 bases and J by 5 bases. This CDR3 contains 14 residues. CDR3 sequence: CASSPGTGVNEQYF. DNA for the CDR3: TGTGCCAGCTCACCCGGGACAGGGGTCAACGAGCAGTACTTC.

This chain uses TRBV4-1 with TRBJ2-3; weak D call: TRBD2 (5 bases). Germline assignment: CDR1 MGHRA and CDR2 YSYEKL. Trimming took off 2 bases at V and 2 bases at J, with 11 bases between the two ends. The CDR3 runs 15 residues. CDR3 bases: TGCGCCAGCAGCCAACCCGGACTGGCCACAGATACGCAGTATTTT. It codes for CASSQPGLATDTQYF.

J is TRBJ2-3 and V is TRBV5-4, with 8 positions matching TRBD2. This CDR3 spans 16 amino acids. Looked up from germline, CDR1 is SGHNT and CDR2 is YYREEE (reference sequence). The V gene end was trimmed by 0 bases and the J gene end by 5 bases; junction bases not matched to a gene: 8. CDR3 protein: CASSLAFSGTQDTQYF. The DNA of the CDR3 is TGTGCCAGCAGCTTGGCCTTTAGCGGGACGCAAGATACGCAGTATTTT.

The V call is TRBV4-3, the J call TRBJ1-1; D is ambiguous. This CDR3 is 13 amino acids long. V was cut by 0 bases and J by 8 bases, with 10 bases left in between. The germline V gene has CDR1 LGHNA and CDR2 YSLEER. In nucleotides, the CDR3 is TGCGCCAGCAGCCAAGATGAGTCGGAGGAAGCTTTCTTT. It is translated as CASSQDESEEAFF.

This CDR3 reads CASNRQGEVTEAFF. CDR3 coding DNA: TGTGCCAGCAATCGACAGGGGGAGGTCACTGAAGCTTTCTTT. This chain joins TRBV2 and TRBJ1-1; 9 positions match TRBD1. CDR1 is SNHLY, CDR2 FYNNEI, per germline. Unmatched junction bases numbered 7, after V lost 7 bases and J lost 4 bases. The CDR3 sequence is 14 residues long.

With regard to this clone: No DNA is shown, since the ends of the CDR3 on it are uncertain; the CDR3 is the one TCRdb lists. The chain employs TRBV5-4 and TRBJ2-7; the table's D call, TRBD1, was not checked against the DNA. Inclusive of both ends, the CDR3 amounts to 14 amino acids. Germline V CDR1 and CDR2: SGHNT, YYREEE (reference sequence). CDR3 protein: CASSFRARADEQYF.

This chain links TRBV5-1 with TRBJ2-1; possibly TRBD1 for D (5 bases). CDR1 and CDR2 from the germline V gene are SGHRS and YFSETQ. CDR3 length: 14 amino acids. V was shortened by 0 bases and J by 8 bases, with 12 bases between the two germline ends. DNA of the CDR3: TGCGCCAGCAGCTTGGCGGGCAGCAGGGATGAGCAGTTCTTC. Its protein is CASSLAGSRDEQFF.

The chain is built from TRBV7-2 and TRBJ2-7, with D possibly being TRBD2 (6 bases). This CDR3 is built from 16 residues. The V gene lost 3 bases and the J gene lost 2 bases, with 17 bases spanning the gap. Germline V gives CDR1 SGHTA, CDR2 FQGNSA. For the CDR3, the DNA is TGTGCCAGCAGCTTTGCGTTTGGCGGAGGGGCCTACGAGCAGTACTTC. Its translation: CASSFAFGGGAYEQYF.

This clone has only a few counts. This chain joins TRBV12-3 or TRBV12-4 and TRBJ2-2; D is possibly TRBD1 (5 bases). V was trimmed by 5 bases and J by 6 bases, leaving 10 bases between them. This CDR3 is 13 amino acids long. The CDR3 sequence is CASSRQYPGELFF. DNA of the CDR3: TGTGCCAGCAGTCGACAGTATCCCGGGGAGCTGTTTTTT.

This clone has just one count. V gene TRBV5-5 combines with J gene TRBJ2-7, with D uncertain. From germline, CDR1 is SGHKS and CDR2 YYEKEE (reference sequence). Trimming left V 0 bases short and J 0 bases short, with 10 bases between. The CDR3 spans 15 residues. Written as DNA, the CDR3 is TGTGCCAGCAGCTTGGCTGAGGTTTTCTCCTACGAGCAGTACTTC. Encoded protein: CASSLAEVFSYEQYF.

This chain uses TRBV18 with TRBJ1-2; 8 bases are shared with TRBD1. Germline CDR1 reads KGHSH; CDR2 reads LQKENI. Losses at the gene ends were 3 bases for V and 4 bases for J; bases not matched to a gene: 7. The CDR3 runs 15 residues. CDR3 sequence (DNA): TGTGCCAGCTCACCGGTTAGCAGGGGGCTCTATGGCTACACCTTC. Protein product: CASSPVSRGLYGYTF.

DNA for the CDR3: TGTGCCAGCCGGACAGGGAGGACCACTGAAGCTTTCTTT. Translation: CASRTGRTTEAFF. The gene calls are TRBV5-4 and TRBJ1-1; 8 nucleotides agree with TRBD1. This CDR3 is 13 amino acids long. The V gene end was trimmed by 7 bases and the J gene end by 4 bases; junction bases not matched to a gene: 6. CDR1 and CDR2 from the germline V gene are SGHNT and YYREEE (reference sequence).

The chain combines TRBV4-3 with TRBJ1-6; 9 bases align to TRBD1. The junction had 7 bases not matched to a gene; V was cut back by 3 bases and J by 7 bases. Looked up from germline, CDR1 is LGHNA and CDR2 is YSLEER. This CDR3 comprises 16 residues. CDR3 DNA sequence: TGCGCCAGCAGCCACTTCAAACAGGGGGCGAATTCACCCCTCCACTTT. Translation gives CASSHFKQGANSPLHF.

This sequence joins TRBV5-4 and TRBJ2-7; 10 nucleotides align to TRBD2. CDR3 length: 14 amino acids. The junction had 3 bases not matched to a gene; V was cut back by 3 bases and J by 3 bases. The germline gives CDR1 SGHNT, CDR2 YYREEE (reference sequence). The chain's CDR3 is CASSSTSGIYEQYF. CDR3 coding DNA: TGTGCCAGCAGCTCCACTAGCGGGATCTACGAGCAGTACTTC. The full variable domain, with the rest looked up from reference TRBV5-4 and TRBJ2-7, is ETGVTQSPTHLIKTRGQQVTLRCSSQSGHNTVSWYQQALGQGPQFIFQYYREEENGRGNFPPRFSGLQFPNYSSELNVNALELDDSALYLCASSSTSGIYEQYFGPGTRLTVT.

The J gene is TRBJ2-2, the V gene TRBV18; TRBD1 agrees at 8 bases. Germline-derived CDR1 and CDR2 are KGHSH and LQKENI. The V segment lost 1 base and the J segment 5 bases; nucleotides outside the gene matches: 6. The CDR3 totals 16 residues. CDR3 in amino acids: CASSPRATGGTGELFF. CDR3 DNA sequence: TGTGCCAGCTCACCACGGGCCACAGGGGGTACCGGGGAGCTGTTTTTT.

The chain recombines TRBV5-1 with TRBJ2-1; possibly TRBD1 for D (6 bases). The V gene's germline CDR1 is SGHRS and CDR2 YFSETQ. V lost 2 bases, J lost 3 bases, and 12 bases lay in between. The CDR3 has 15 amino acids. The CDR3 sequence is CASSLQGRDYNEQFF. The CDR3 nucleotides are TGCGCCAGCAGCTTACAGGGTCGGGACTACAATGAGCAGTTCTTC.